This TCR beta chain stems from a study of T cells in Graves' hyperthyroidism and ophthalmopathy (dated 2019 in TCRdb). Some background on the complete study: Peripheral blood samples were taken at the time of initial diagnosis, prior to any treatment. TCR Vbeta CDR3 sequencing of 120 to 150 peripheral blood samples (under 45 ophthalmopathy, 75 or so hyperthyroidism and around 17 progressor patients) is reported in the paper. After sampling, hyperthyroidism patients received methimazole starting at 30 mg daily, and ophthalmopathy patients received high-dose intravenous methylprednisolone. The study also compared thyroid tissue and blood T-cell repertoires from over 5 Graves' hyperthyroidism patients. To identify distinguishing TCR V-J signatures, a discovery cohort of 90 to 100 patients was used, comprising some 43 with Graves' ophthalmopathy and roughly 60 with stable Graves' hyperthyroidism. An independent validation cohort of fewer than 20 hyperthyroidism patients and 15 or so patients who later progressed to ophthalmopathy tested prospective prediction of ophthalmopathy. The approximately 100 discovery patients were randomly split 7:3 into training and test sets. Paper-wide results and their limitations: Blood samples also contained most of the expanded thyroid clonotypes (frequency above 0.001), which suggests that blood repertoires may reflect thyroid immune responses. Sample size was not statistically predetermined, and blinding of investigators to group allocation was not performed. In validation, progression to ophthalmopathy was predicted by the model with around 70% sensitivity and 72% to 80% specificity, a median of about 6 months before onset. In cross-validation, a model built on a 13 V-J signature told ophthalmopathy apart from stable hyperthyroidism with roughly 87% sensitivity and approximately 84% specificity, and in testing the same model reached 80%/75%.

Graves' hyperthyroidism was defined as stable when no progression to ophthalmopathy occurred over 18 months of follow-up. The hyperthyroidism patients were between 18 and 65 years old and newly diagnosed, with a disease duration of less than 2 months. The study excluded patients with uncontrolled infections, other autoimmune diseases, pregnancy or lactation. Diagnoses relied on clinical symptoms, serum thyroxine and TRAb, thyroid ultrasound and orbital computed tomography. PBMCs were isolated from roughly 10 ml of fresh peripheral blood by Ficoll-Paque density gradient centrifugation. Trizol reagent was used to extract total RNA, and RNA quality was then checked on an Agilent 2100 Bioanalyzer. The TCR beta CDR3 regions were amplified from the RNA transcripts. The first round of RT-PCR for the TCR CDR3 was performed with the HTBI primer set and the Qiagen OneStep RT-PCR kit. Libraries were constructed in a second round of multiplex PCR, after which size selection and purification were carried out. The libraries were sequenced on an Illumina HiSeq2000 using paired-end 100 bp reads. In the authors' own workflow: Raw data were processed with SOAPnuke, discarding reads with adapters, uncalled bases, mean Phred below 15, or no exact constant-primer or identifier match. COPE v1.2.5 was used to merge high-quality paired reads, and clonotypes were defined as unique nucleotide sequences. MiTCR v1.1 was used to align the clonotypes against IMGT TRBV, TRBD and TRBJ reference segments. The analysis included only V-J combinations with a frequency above 0.0001, which together covered more than 99% of the repertoires. The TCS score was defined as F50 (clonal expansion) divided by E x V (chaos), with BLOSUM62-based TCRdist calculated between CDR3 peptides within each V-J. Welch's t-statistics and random forest reduced several hundred V-J features to 13, which were used in a naive Bayes classifier (R e1071). Starting from the raw public reads, TCRdb applied fastp trimming at Q25, assembled clones with MiXCR and retained in-frame beta chains. Identical CDR3 proteins give one entry, which carries the most common genes and DNA. The V and J calls reflect TCRdb's pipeline rather than the authors' work. Recorded for this sample are about 420,000 distinct CDR3 sequences; roughly 14% of them occurred a single time. Jointly, the top ten make up roughly 7.4% of the sample.

Comments on this clonotype: No antigen is known for it. Base qualities were left out, and no much larger clone turns up one base away.

The sequenced sample consisted of blood. This sequence was found in a woman aged 18 to 35 with Graves' hyperthyroidism.

The nucleotide sequence is TGTGCCAGCAGTTACTCTAGCCAGGGGGCCGGTATATCGTCACCCCTCCACTTT. Its amino acids are CASSYSSQGAGISSPLHF. This chain is built from TRBV6-2 or TRBV6-3 and TRBJ1-6; TRBD1 aligns with 8 central bases. Reading from cysteine to phenylalanine, the CDR3 counts 18 amino acids. The only DNA kept is the CDR3, 54 bases in frame from the first base. Clipping removes 0 bases from V and 10 bases from J, with 14 as the unmatched junction base count. CDR1 and CDR2, looked up from the germline V gene, are MNHEY and SVGEGT.